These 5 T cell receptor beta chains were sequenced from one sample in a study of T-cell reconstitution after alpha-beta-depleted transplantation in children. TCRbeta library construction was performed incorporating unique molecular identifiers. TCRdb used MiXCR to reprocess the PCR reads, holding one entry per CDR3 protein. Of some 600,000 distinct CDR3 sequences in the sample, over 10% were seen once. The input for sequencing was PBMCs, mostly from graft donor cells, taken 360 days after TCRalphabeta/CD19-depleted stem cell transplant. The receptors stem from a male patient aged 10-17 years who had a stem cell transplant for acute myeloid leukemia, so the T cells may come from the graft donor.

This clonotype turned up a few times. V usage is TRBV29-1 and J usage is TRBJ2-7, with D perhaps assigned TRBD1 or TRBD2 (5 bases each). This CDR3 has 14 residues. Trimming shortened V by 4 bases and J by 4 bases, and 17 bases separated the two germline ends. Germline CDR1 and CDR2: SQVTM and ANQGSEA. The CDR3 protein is CSVGGKGRGYEQYF. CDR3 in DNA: TGCAGCGTTGGGGGCAAAGGGCGAGGGTACGAGCAGTACTTC.

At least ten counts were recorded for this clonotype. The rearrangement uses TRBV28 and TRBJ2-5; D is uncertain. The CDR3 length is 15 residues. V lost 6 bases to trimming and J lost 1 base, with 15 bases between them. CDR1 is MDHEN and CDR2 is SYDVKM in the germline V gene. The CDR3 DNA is TGTGCCAGCAGCCAGAGGAAAGGGCGCCAAGAGACCCAGTACTTC. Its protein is CASSQRKGRQETQYF.

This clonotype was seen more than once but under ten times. The CDR3 reads CASSLRTGFEQYF. In DNA, the CDR3 is TGTGCCAGCAGCCTCCGGACAGGGTTTGAGCAGTACTTC. The V gene is TRBV13, the J gene TRBJ2-7; 8 bases are shared with TRBD1. This CDR3 is 13 amino acids long. V dropped 5 bases and J dropped 7; count of bases not matched to a gene: 7. Germline CDR1 and CDR2: PRHDT and FYEKMQ (reference sequence).

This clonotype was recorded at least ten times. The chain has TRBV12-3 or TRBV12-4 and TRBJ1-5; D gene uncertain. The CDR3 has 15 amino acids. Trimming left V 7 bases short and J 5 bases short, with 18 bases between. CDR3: CASISGPFRDQPQHF. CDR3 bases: TGTGCCAGCATCTCAGGCCCTTTTAGGGATCAGCCCCAGCATTTT.

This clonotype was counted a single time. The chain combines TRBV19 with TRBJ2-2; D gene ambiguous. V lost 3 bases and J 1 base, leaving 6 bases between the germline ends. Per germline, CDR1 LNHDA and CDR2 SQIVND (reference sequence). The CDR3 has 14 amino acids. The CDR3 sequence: CASSIEENTGELFF. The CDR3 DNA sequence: TGTGCCAGTAGTATTGAAGAGAACACCGGGGAGCTGTTTTTT.